This T cell receptor (beta chain) was recovered during a study of blood T cell repertoires in COVID-19. Study as a whole: The United States, Italy and Spain were the sources of the acute and convalescent COVID-19 samples. PBMCs, B-cell-depleted T cells, or T cells were the source of the cDNA or gDNA that made up the material.

Authors' data handling: Amplifying reference gene primers gave estimates of nucleated cell counts. Here immunoSEQ multiplex PCR was the method, and the copy in TCRdb shows in-frame clones only, minus some. V and J calls and clone size are copied from that table; D and trimming were computed from the DNA. Here the sample spans some 250,000 clones, roughly 91% being singletons. Looked up from germline, CDR1 is MNHEY and CDR2 is SVGAGI. V lost 6 bases and J lost 2; bases outside the gene matches: 7. The CDR3 totals 15 residues. The origin of this receptor is a middle-aged woman who had recovered from COVID-19. The specimen sequenced was peripheral blood. The V gene is TRBV6-5, the J gene TRBJ2-1; 7 bases align to TRBD2. The CDR3 coding sequence is TGTGCCAGCAGGTTAGAGGCGGGAGCCTACAATGAGCAGTTCTTC. This gives the protein CASRLEAGAYNEQFF.